Listed below are T cell receptor beta chains from one sample, sequenced in a study of blood T cells in healthy people across ages. From the 5' RACE reads, TCRdb called clonotypes with MiXCR, one entry per CDR3 protein. The sample includes about a million distinct CDR3 sequences, roughly 47% of them seen just once. Sequenced input: blood. These receptor sequences come from a woman in her fifties or sixties in good health. Each CDR3 is given with its conserved first and last residue. D genes are given only for firm matches. Not all rows give a size; the values are once, few, many and, for expanded clones, a class.

j_call | d_call | clone_size | v_call | cdr3_aa | cdr3_nt
TRBJ2-5 | - | - | TRBV7-2 | CASIFPDREETQYF | TGTGCCAGCATCTTTCCGGACAGAGAAGAGACCCAGTACTTC
TRBJ2-3 | TRBD2 | - | TRBV7-3 | CASSRYGLASSTDTQYF | TGTGCCAGCAGCAGATACGGACTAGCGTCTAGCACAGATACGCAGTATTTT
TRBJ2-1 | TRBD2 | - | TRBV7-9 | CASSRRGLAGEEQFF | TGTGCCAGCAGCCGTCGGGGACTAGCGGGAGAAGAGCAGTTCTTC
TRBJ1-2 | TRBD1 | - | TRBV2 | CASSLRGRGGYTF | TGTGCCAGCAGTCTCAGGGGGCGCGGTGGCTACACCTTC
TRBJ1-2 | - | - | TRBV5-6 | CASSLLDSFYGYTF | TGTGCCAGCAGCTTGTTGGACAGTTTCTATGGCTACACCTTC
TRBJ2-5 | - | - | TRBV7-7 | CASSLATGLKETQYF | TGTGCCAGCAGCTTAGCGACAGGCCTCAAAGAGACCCAGTACTTC
TRBJ2-3 | - | - | TRBV6-5 | CASSYSIVDTQYF | TGTGCCAGCAGTTACTCGATAGTCGATACGCAGTATTTT
TRBJ2-7 | - | - | TRBV20-1 | CSAREGRTLSYEQYF | TGCAGTGCTAGAGAGGGCAGGACTCTCTCCTACGAGCAGTACTTC
TRBJ2-5 | - | few | TRBV12-3/TRBV12-4 | CASSLALGRGAQETQYF | TGTGCCAGCAGTTTAGCGCTGGGCAGGGGGGCTCAAGAGACCCAGTACTTC
TRBJ2-7 | TRBD2 | - | TRBV6-1 | CASSGTETSGRTYEQYF | TGTGCCAGCAGTGGGACGGAAACTAGCGGGAGAACCTACGAGCAGTACTTC
TRBJ2-3 | - | - | TRBV6-6 | CASRPRELDTQYF | TGTGCCAGCAGACCCCGGGAGTTAGATACGCAGTATTTT
TRBJ1-4 | - | few | TRBV7-9 | CASSPEAATNEKLFF | TGTGCCAGCAGCCCTGAGGCAGCAACTAATGAAAAACTGTTTTTT
TRBJ2-3 | - | - | TRBV11-2 | CASSFIVADTQYF | TGTGCCAGCAGCTTCATTGTCGCAGATACGCAGTATTTT
TRBJ2-5 | TRBD2 | - | TRBV9 | CASSWRGRPAETQYF | TGTGCCAGCAGCTGGCGGGGGAGGCCGGCGGAGACCCAGTACTTC
TRBJ2-1 | - | - | TRBV6-5 | CASRNPNGHNEQFF | TGTGCCAGCAGAAATCCAAACGGACACAATGAGCAGTTCTTC
TRBJ2-7 | - | - | TRBV27 | CASILPLRTHPYEQYF | TGTGCCAGCATCTTGCCCTTAAGGACGCATCCCTACGAGCAGTACTTC
TRBJ2-3 | - | - | TRBV20-1 | CSVRAFTDTQYF | TGCAGTGTTCGGGCCTTCACAGATACGCAGTATTTT
TRBJ2-1 | - | - | TRBV2 | CASSEEWTEQFF | TGTGCCAGCAGTGAAGAATGGACCGAGCAGTTCTTC
TRBJ2-7 | - | - | TRBV7-3 | CASSFSKQGEQYF | TGTGCCAGCAGCTTCTCTAAACAGGGCGAGCAGTACTTC
TRBJ1-2 | - | - | TRBV29-1 | CSVAQVENYGYTF | TGCAGCGTTGCCCAGGTTGAGAACTATGGCTACACCTTC
TRBJ2-3 | TRBD1 | few | TRBV29-1 | CTGTGTGPDTQYF | TGCACCGGGACAGGGACAGGACCAGATACGCAGTATTTT
TRBJ2-2 | - | many | TRBV6-6 | CASSYGPGELFF | TGTGCCAGCAGTTACGGCCCAGGGGAGCTGTTTTTT